This T cell receptor (beta chain) was documented in a study of T cell responses to AZD1222 COVID-19 vaccine. Findings of the study overall: Vaccine-associated CD4 TCRs spanned spike, dominant at 160-218 and 743-854.

Unmatched junction bases numbered 4, after V lost 5 bases and J lost 0 bases. Germline assignment: CDR1 SEHNR and CDR2 FQNEAQ (reference sequence). The CDR3 has 16 amino acids. TCRdb's table, derived via immunoSEQ multiplex PCR, lists solely in-frame clones and lacks some. Of more than 150,000 clones listed, roughly 92% are singletons. Turning to this clone: The antigen remains undetermined.

This TCR derives from an adult in good health. Sequenced material: peripheral blood, taken on day 0 of AZD1222 vaccination. The rearrangement links TRBV7-9 to TRBJ2-2, with 9 bases aligning to TRBD1. CDR3 in amino acids: CASSARQGANTGELFF. CDR3 coding DNA: TGTGCCAGCAGCGCCCGACAGGGGGCGAACACCGGGGAGCTGTTTTTT.